This record concerns one T cell receptor (beta chain) sequence. The antigen is not known. Until DNA extraction, the samples held between roughly 1-10 million cryopreserved PBMC. An immunoSEQ assay, version v3.0, was performed at survey level. Some clones are missing from TCRdb's copy, which holds only in-frame ones; the method was immunoSEQ multiplex PCR. The table lists nearly 11,000 clones, 80% to 90% of them singletons, with 20% to 25% in the top ten. This specimen belongs to a study of long-term antiretroviral therapy in people with HIV. General study results and limits: Diversity rose after ART but stayed below transplant donor controls. Blood draws took place between about 2003 and 2018 and possibly involved older ART regimens. It was observed that HIV repertoires exhibited narrower CDR3 length ranges than controls.

Germline CDR1 GTSNPN, CDR2 SVGIG (reference sequence). The CDR3 is 16 amino acids. V was clipped by 2 bases and J by 0 bases; unmatched bases: 6. The J gene is TRBJ1-3, the V gene TRBV30, with 8 bases matching TRBD1. This receptor was taken from a man aged 45-65 years with HIV. The material sequenced was unsorted PBMCs, taken more than 7 years after starting antiretroviral therapy. Here the CDR3 DNA reads TGTGCCTGGAGTACCTCCGACAGGGGCTCTGGAAACACCATATATTTT. The encoded protein is CAWSTSDRGSGNTIYF.